In its sample, the clone carrying this T cell receptor beta chain was seen a few times. The antigen remains undetermined. The protocol was immunoSEQ multiplex PCR, while the TCRdb copy is restricted to in-frame clones and leaves out a portion. The sample has some 310,000 clones; about 77% are singletons. The data derive from a study of cytotoxic CD8 clonotypes in ibrutinib-treated CLL. Background on the study: Response sampling occurred after a median approximately 12 months of treatment (range 6 to 36).

Regarding the study as a whole: A rise in clonality was seen at ibrutinib response, and a fall back toward baseline was seen at progression. T-cell clonality at baseline went above that of age-matched healthy donors and rose and fell with circulating CD8+ T-cell counts.

This material consisted of PBMCs, taken before ibrutinib treatment. The receptor was derived from a human donor with chronic lymphocytic leukemia.

The CDR3: CASSNPPRNEQFF. DNA for the CDR3: TGTGCCAGCAGCAACCCCCCTCGGAATGAGCAGTTCTTC. The V call is TRBV9, the J call TRBJ2-1; D unresolved. The length of the CDR3 is 13 residues. CDR1 is SGDLS and CDR2 is YYNGEE in the germline V gene. Trimming removed 4 bases at V and 7 bases at J, with 12 bases between.